The 21 T cell receptor beta chains in this list originate from one sample, sequenced in a study of tissue T cells after allogeneic stem cell transplantation. The repertoire was sequenced with immunoSEQ multiplex PCR; TCRdb's copy has only in-frame clones and lacks some. The repertoire consists of nearly 4,000 clones, with roughly 53% occurring once and the leading ten covering 6.3%. Time point meaning: mouse harvest day 7 after allogeneic transplant. Mouse grafts combined 10^7 T-cell-depleted bone marrow cells with 10^6 splenic CD5+ T cells. Material for sequencing was gut tissue. Receptor source: a female BALB/c mouse given C57BL/6 T cells with graft-versus-host disease after an allogeneic hematopoietic cell transplant.

In regard to this clone: These gene names are mouse names. The CDR3 loop is CASSLTGTGGNERLFF. The sequenced part of the CDR3 DNA is TGTGCTAGCAGTTTGACGGGGACAGGGGGCAACGAAAGATTATTT. The chain combines TRBV29 with TRBJ1-4, with 11 bases that match TRBD1. Read data end 1 residue before the CDR3 end; the end is taken from the germline J gene. CDR1 and CDR2 from the germline V gene are MSHET and SYDVDS. V shed 3 bases and J 4 bases; nucleotides not matched to a gene: 4. This CDR3 region has 16 residues.

This clone was found once. These gene names are mouse names. The read terminates 1 residue ahead of where the CDR3 ends, so the germline J gene completes it. The rearrangement uses TRBV1 and TRBJ2-4, with unresolved D. The CDR3 length is 15 residues. The V gene lost 3 bases and the J gene lost 0 bases, with 10 bases spanning the gap. Germline values: CDR1 NSQYPW, CDR2 LRSPGD (reference sequence). The part of the CDR3 DNA that was read is TGCACCTGCAGTGCCCTCGGCCATAGTCAAAACACCTTGTAC. Its protein product is CTCSALGHSQNTLY. The whole CDR3 sequence reads CTCSALGHSQNTLYF.

Regarding this clone: The germline and genes are mouse ones. The read comes to an end 1 residue before the CDR3 does, leaving the germline J gene to fill in the end. V is TRBV12-2 and J is TRBJ2-3; no reliable D call. This CDR3 is 12 amino acids long. Trimming stripped 1 base from V and 3 bases from J, with 4 bases between. The germline CDR1 and CDR2 sequences are SGHLS and HYDKME. CDR3 loop: CASSLGAETLYF. The CDR3 DNA, read in part, is TGTGCCAGCTCTCTGGGGGCAGAAACGCTGTAT.

Details on this clone: Gene and germline names: mouse. Read coverage stops 1 residue before the CDR3 terminus; the germline J gene supplies the remainder. The chain employs TRBV26 and TRBJ2-7; 11 bases are shared with TRBD1. The J segment lost 6 bases and the V segment lost 4 bases, leaving 2 bases of the junction unmatched. This CDR3 comprises 13 residues. Germline lookup yields CDR1 KGHPV and CDR2 FQNQEV (reference sequence). The CDR3 DNA, read in part, is TGTGCCAGCAGTCCGGGACAGGGGGGTGAACAGTAC. Translated: CASSPGQGGEQY. The full CDR3 reads CASSPGQGGEQYF.

This clone has only a few counts. The gene names here belong to mouse. The sequence runs out 1 residue before the end of the CDR3; the remainder is reconstructed from the germline J gene. The chain combines TRBV26 with TRBJ2-7; 10 nucleotides match TRBD1. This CDR3 region has 14 residues. With V trimmed by 2 bases and J by 3 bases, 1 base remained unmatched. Per germline, CDR1 KGHPV and CDR2 FQNQEV (reference sequence). The sequenced CDR3 bases are TGTGCCAGCAGTCTGGGACAGGGGGGCTATGAACAGTAC. The encoded protein is CASSLGQGGYEQY. In full, the CDR3 is CASSLGQGGYEQYF.

On this clone: Genes and germline come from the mouse. The CDR3 end is not reached by the read, which stops 1 residue before it; the germline J gene fills it in. J is TRBJ2-1 and V is TRBV13-1; maybe TRBD1 (6 bases). V lost 6 bases to trimming and J lost 0 bases, with 10 bases between them. Germline V gives CDR1 NSHNY, CDR2 SYGAGN. The CDR3 totals 14 residues. The CDR3 sequence is CASKRQDNYAEQFF. The part of the CDR3 DNA that was read is TGTGCCAGCAAAAGACAGGATAACTATGCTGAGCAGTTC.

In this sample, this clone is medium-sized (0.01 to 0.1%). Gene names follow the mouse nomenclature. The read ends 1 residue before the CDR3 terminus; that terminus is restored from the germline J gene. This chain connects TRBV3 to TRBJ2-7; no reliable D call. The CDR3 length is 13 residues. The germline CDR1 and CDR2 sequences are SNHLY and FYNGKV (reference sequence). The V gene lost 0 bases and the J gene lost 4 bases, with 7 bases spanning the gap. The CDR3 sequence: CASSLAPQYEQYF. Incomplete CDR3 DNA: TGTGCCAGCAGCTTAGCGCCACAATATGAACAGTAC.

Notes on this clone: Germline and genes here are mouse. The CDR3 is cut off 1 residue early in the read; its end comes from the germline J gene. This sequence joins TRBV23 and TRBJ2-5; the table's D gene call, TRBD2, was not cross checked with the DNA. The CDR3 covers 15 residues. Germline lookup yields CDR1 KGHTA and CDR2 FQNQQP. The CDR3 bases that were read are TGCTCCAGCAGTCAATCGGAGGGGGGGCCTGACACCCAGTAC. Its translation: CSSSQSEGGPDTQY. The complete CDR3 reads CSSSQSEGGPDTQYF.

This clone came up a few times. Gene names are mouse gene names. With the read ending 1 residue before the CDR3 end, the germline J gene is used to fill in that end. The chain employs TRBV3 and TRBJ1-5; D remains unclear. The V gene lost 5 bases and the J gene lost 0 bases, with 8 bases spanning the gap. Germline V gives CDR1 SNHLY, CDR2 FYNGKV (reference sequence). The CDR3 totals 14 residues. CDR3 DNA (partial): TGTGCCAGCAGCCCTACATCTAACAACCAGGCTCCGCTT. It yields the protein CASSPTSNNQAPL. The complete CDR3 reads CASSPTSNNQAPLF.

On this clone: Germline and genes here are mouse. Sequencing ends 1 residue short of the CDR3 end; the germline J gene provides the rest. This rearrangement joins TRBV26 to TRBJ2-1; TRBD1 matches 9 bases. CDR1 and CDR2 from the germline V gene are KGHPV and FQNQEV (reference sequence). V gave up 3 bases and J gave up 5 bases; unmatched junction bases: 2. The CDR3 extends over 14 amino acids. The sequenced part of the CDR3 DNA is TGTGCCAGCAGTCTTGGACAGGGGAATGCTGAGCAGTTC. This gives the protein CASSLGQGNAEQF. The entire CDR3 protein is CASSLGQGNAEQFF.

Concerning this clone itself: Germline and genes here are mouse. The covered CDR3 bases are TGTGCCAGCTCTCTCGCTGGGGGGGCGCCTTATGAACAGTAC. It translates to CASSLAGGAPYEQY. The CDR3 as a whole reads CASSLAGGAPYEQYF. The rearrangement joins TRBV12-1 to TRBJ2-7; 10 positions agree with TRBD2. The DNA ends 1 residue before the CDR3 does, and the rest of the CDR3 is filled in from the germline J gene. Per the germline V gene, CDR1 is SGHSN and CDR2 is HYEKVE. The CDR3 loop spans 15 amino acids. The J segment lost 4 bases and the V segment lost 0 bases, leaving 5 bases of the junction unmatched.

This clone is large within its sample. Gene names are mouse gene names. Read sequence stops 1 residue before the CDR3 end, and the germline J gene provides the missing end. The chain employs TRBV16 and TRBJ2-7; possibly TRBD1 or TRBD2 for D (5 bases each). This CDR3 region has 15 residues. Germline lookup yields CDR1 SGHSA and CDR2 FRNQAP. Trimming took 0 bases from V and 0 from J, leaving 9 bases between them. The sequenced part of the CDR3 DNA is TGTGCAAGCAGCTTAGATTTGGGGCTCTCCTATGAACAGTAC. It is translated as CASSLDLGLSYEQY. The whole CDR3 protein reads CASSLDLGLSYEQYF.

Concerning this clone itself: Here the gene names and germline are mouse. The sequenced fragment ends 1 residue before the CDR3 boundary, so the rest is inferred from the germline J gene. V and J are TRBV13-1 and TRBJ2-1; 9 bases map to TRBD1. Trimming cost V 4 bases and J 3 bases; bases outside gene matches: 2. Germline CDR1 is NSHNY and CDR2 is SYGAGN. The CDR3 loop spans 14 amino acids. This CDR3 reads CASSPGQGYAEQFF. The CDR3 DNA, read in part, is TGTGCCAGCAGTCCGGGACAGGGCTATGCTGAGCAGTTC.

This clone was seen a handful of times. Gene names are mouse gene names. The CDR3 extends 1 residue past the end of the read, so its final part is completed from the germline J gene. This chain joins TRBV13-3 and TRBJ1-1; D is undetermined. CDR1 is NNHDY and CDR2 is SYVADS in the germline V gene. Trimming removed 0 bases at V and 0 bases at J, with 6 bases between. The CDR3 has 14 amino acids. Partial CDR3 DNA: TGTGCCAGCAGTGATGCCCGACAGAACACAGAAGTCTTC. This translates into CASSDARQNTEVF. The whole CDR3 protein is CASSDARQNTEVFF.

As concerns this clone: Each gene name is a mouse one. The CDR3 extends 1 residue past the end of the read, so its final part is completed from the germline J gene. The chain is built from TRBV16 and TRBJ2-7; TRBD1 agrees at 9 bases. J lost 4 bases, V lost 5 bases, and 6 bases had no gene match. CDR3 length: 14 residues. Germline V lookup: CDR1 SGHSA, CDR2 FRNQAP. CDR3 bases read: TGTGCAAGCAGCCTTACAGGGGGCGCATATGAACAGTAC. Its protein is CASSLTGGAYEQY. From start to end, the CDR3 is CASSLTGGAYEQYF. The variable domain in full, with the rest retrieved from reference TRBV16 and TRBJ2-7, is NAGVIQTPRHKVTGKGQEATLWCEPISGHSAVFWYRQTIVQGLEFLTYFRNQAPIDDSGMPKERFSAQMPNQSHSTLKIQSTQPQDSAVYLCASSLTGGAYEQYFGPGTRLTVL.

About this clone itself: Gene names and germline match the mouse. Read data end 1 residue before the CDR3 end; the end is taken from the germline J gene. The chain has TRBV12-2 and TRBJ1-6; D unclear. TRBJ1-6 counts as an open reading frame of uncertain function. The CDR3 totals 15 residues. CDR1 and CDR2 from the germline V gene are SGHLS and HYDKME. V lost 0 bases, J lost 0 bases, and 5 bases lay in between. CDR3 protein: CASSLGNSYNSPLYF. The covered CDR3 bases are TGTGCCAGCTCTCTCGGGAATTCCTATAATTCGCCCCTCTAC.

A word on this clone: Genes and germline are mouse. The read is 1 residue too short to cover the CDR3 end, so that end is filled in from the germline J gene. The chain joins TRBV12-2 to TRBJ2-5, with 8 bases fitting TRBD2. CDR3 size: 14 residues. CDR1 is SGHLS, CDR2 HYDKME, per germline. V gave up 4 bases and J gave up 4 bases; unmatched junction bases: 6. The CDR3 DNA, read in part, is TGTGCCAGCTCCCCCCGCTGGGGGGAAGACACCCAGTAC. It translates to CASSPRWGEDTQY. The full CDR3 is CASSPRWGEDTQYF.

This clone was observed a few times. Gene names and germline refer to mouse. The read terminates 1 residue ahead of where the CDR3 ends, so the germline J gene completes it. The V and J genes are TRBV29 and TRBJ2-3; D gene unclear. The V gene lost 3 bases and the J gene lost 1 base, with 5 bases spanning the gap. CDR3 length equals 13 residues. Germline V lookup: CDR1 MSHET, CDR2 SYDVDS. The CDR3 DNA, read in part, is TGTGCTAGCAGTTTGAGGGGTGCAGAAACGCTGTAT. This sequence encodes CASSLRGAETLY. The entire CDR3 sequence reads CASSLRGAETLYF.

This clone was counted between two and nine times. Gene names are mouse gene names. The CDR3 extends 1 residue past the end of the read, so its final part is completed from the germline J gene. The chain joins TRBV17 to TRBJ2-5; D is ambiguous. Germline-derived CDR1 and CDR2 are MNHDT and YYDKIL. This CDR3 contains 12 residues. V lost 5 bases and J 2 bases, leaving 5 bases between the germline ends. The CDR3 region is CASSGVQDTQYF. The CDR3 DNA, read in part, is TGTGCTAGCAGTGGGGTCCAAGACACCCAGTAC.

To note about this clone: Genes here carry mouse names. The read falls 1 residue short of the CDR3 end, and the missing part is taken from the germline J gene. The chain uses TRBV26 and TRBJ2-2; 7 bases agree with TRBD2. With V trimmed by 4 bases and J by 0 bases, 5 bases remained unmatched. CDR1 is KGHPV, CDR2 FQNQEV, per germline (reference sequence). The CDR3 sequence is 16 residues long. CDR3 bases read: TGTGCCAGCAGTCGTAACTGGGGTGCAAACACCGGGCAGCTCTAC. Amino acids: CASSRNWGANTGQLY. The entire CDR3 is CASSRNWGANTGQLYF.

This clone was seen a few times. The gene names here belong to mouse. The CDR3 extends 1 residue past the end of the read, so its final part is completed from the germline J gene. The chain joins TRBV16 to TRBJ1-4, with D unresolved. Trimming stripped 2 bases from V and 2 bases from J, with 6 bases between. The CDR3 runs 14 residues. The V gene's germline CDR1 is SGHSA and CDR2 FRNQAP. CDR3 DNA, as far as it was read: TGTGCAAGCAGCTTAACACAATCCAACGAAAGATTATTT. It encodes CASSLTQSNERLF. The full CDR3 protein is CASSLTQSNERLFF.